This TCR beta chain was sequenced in a study of shared clonotypes between healthy human individuals. The CDR3 runs 15 residues. V was clipped by 2 bases and J by 4 bases; unmatched bases: 3. The germline V gene has CDR1 MNHNS and CDR2 SASEGT. Data came from immunoSEQ multiplex PCR; TCRdb stores just in-frame clones and leaves some out. The sample includes some 2 million clones, 90% to 95% of them seen just once. Broader study findings: All-four-donor shared clonotypes had higher generation probabilities than non-shared clonotypes did.

Details on this clone: Its target is unknown.

Material: naive CD4+ T cells sorted from blood. Subset indicated: CD45RA+ positively selected. This chain links TRBV6-1 with TRBJ2-1, with TRBD2 identical over 9 bases. The receptor was derived from a man younger than 35 in good health. The CDR3 loop reads CASSEFTSGYNEQFF. CDR3 DNA sequence: TGTGCCAGCAGTGAATTCACTAGCGGGTACAATGAGCAGTTCTTC.